These 3 T cell receptor beta chains originate from one sample sequenced in a study of blood T cell repertoires in COVID-19. Here immunoSEQ multiplex PCR was the method, and the copy in TCRdb shows in-frame clones only, minus some. Here the sample spans about 81,000 clones, 91% being singletons. Sequencing was carried out using peripheral blood. The receptors originated from a woman aged 50 to 60 in a cohort sampled during active COVID-19.

This clone was found once. The V call is TRBV30, the J call TRBJ2-5; TRBD2 is a possible D gene (5 bases). Trimming shortened V by 0 bases and J by 7 bases, and 6 bases separated the two germline ends. This CDR3 is 11 amino acids long. Looked up from germline, CDR1 is GTSNPN and CDR2 is SVGIG (reference sequence). The CDR3 DNA reads TGTGCCTGGAGTGTACGGGGGACCCAGTACTTC. Protein sequence: CAWSVRGTQYF.

V and J are TRBV13 and TRBJ1-2; D is possibly TRBD1 (5 bases). Germline V CDR1 and CDR2: PRHDT, FYEKMQ (reference sequence). This CDR3 contains 14 residues. Trimming removed 3 bases from V and 0 bases from J, with 8 bases in between. CDR3 protein: CASSFHRPNYGYTF. The CDR3 bases are TGTGCCAGCAGCTTCCACAGGCCTAACTATGGCTACACCTTC.

V is TRBV18 and J is TRBJ1-3; no clear D gene. Germline V gives CDR1 KGHSH, CDR2 LQKENI. The V end was cut by 6 bases, the J end by 1 base, with 16 bases between. The CDR3 runs 16 residues. This CDR3 is CASSIREGGSGNTIYF. CDR3 nucleotides: TGTGCCAGCTCGATCCGGGAAGGTGGTTCTGGAAACACCATATATTTT.